The next 13 T cell receptor beta chains were all read from a single sample in a study of cytomegalovirus exposure and HLA in healthy donors. The PCR ran on 60 Vbeta and 13 Jbeta primers. The data were produced by immunoSEQ multiplex PCR, yet TCRdb's version contains in-frame clones alone and is incomplete. This sample yields about 150,000 clones, of which 70% to 80% are seen a single time; roughly 1.4% belongs to the top ten. The specimen sequenced was PBMCs. Receptors were obtained from a woman under 40 in good health and CMV-seropositive.

The CDR3: CASSLEGASGNTIYF. For the CDR3, the DNA is TGTGCCAGCAGCTTAGAAGGGGCGTCCGGAAACACCATATATTTT. The J gene is TRBJ1-3, the V gene TRBV7-9, with D possibly being TRBD1 (5 bases). Germline V CDR1 and CDR2: SEHNR, FQNEAQ (reference sequence). The CDR3 has 15 residues. V lost 1 base and J 4 bases, leaving 11 bases between the germline ends. Using reference TRBV7-9 and TRBJ1-3 for the parts outside the CDR3, the full variable domain is DTGVSQNPRHKITKRGQNVTFRCDPISEHNRLYWYRQTLGQGPEFLTYFQNEAQLEKSRLLSDRFSAERPKGSFSTLEIQRTEQGDSAMYLCASSLEGASGNTIYFGEGSWLTVV.

This clone is a singleton in its sample. The chain employs TRBV5-1 and TRBJ2-5; TRBD2 matches at 8 bases. Per the germline V gene, CDR1 is SGHRS and CDR2 is YFSETQ. The CDR3 runs 14 residues. Trimming at V came to 2 bases and at J to 7 bases, leaving 7 bases not matched to a gene. CDR3 in DNA: TGCGCCAGCAGCTTAAGCGGGAGAGAATCGACCCAGTACTTC. It codes for CASSLSGRESTQYF.

This clone was picked up a small number of times. V is TRBV19 and J is TRBJ1-1, with TRBD1 matching over 9 bases. CDR1 and CDR2 (germline): LNHDA, SQIVND (reference sequence). V lost 4 bases to trimming and J lost 10 bases; unmatched junction nucleotides: 13. CDR3 length: 15 residues. The CDR3 spells CASSNGQGRGVGAFF. CDR3 coding DNA: TGTGCCAGTAGTAATGGACAGGGGAGGGGAGTCGGAGCTTTCTTT.

In DNA form, the CDR3 reads TGCGCCAGCAGCTCGTCTGTCACTCGTGACACAGATACGCAGTATTTT. It specifies CASSSSVTRDTDTQYF. The gene calls are TRBV5-1 and TRBJ2-3, with unresolved D. Germline V lookup: CDR1 SGHRS, CDR2 YFSETQ. The V end lost 3 bases, the J end lost 2 bases, and 16 bases lay between the germline ends. This CDR3 region has 16 residues.

The gene calls are TRBV11-2 and TRBJ1-2; D gene unclear. The V and J ends lost 1 base and 2 bases respectively, with 5 bases between them. CDR3 length equals 13 residues. The germline gives CDR1 SGHAT, CDR2 FQNNGV. DNA for the CDR3: TGTGCCAGCAGCTTAGGAGCGAACTATGGCTACACCTTC. Translated: CASSLGANYGYTF.

The chain joins TRBV7-2 to TRBJ2-3, with TRBD1 matching over 10 bases. The germline V gene has CDR1 SGHTA and CDR2 FQGNSA. The CDR3 length is 17 residues. V was clipped by 1 base and J by 3 bases; unmatched bases: 7. CDR3: CASSLGQGAFFTDTQYF. CDR3 coding DNA: TGTGCCAGCAGCTTAGGACAGGGGGCCTTCTTTACAGATACGCAGTATTTT.

As regards this clone: The sample contains more than one DNA sequence encoding this CDR3. The rearrangement links TRBV30 to TRBJ1-5; D might be TRBD1 (5 bases). The CDR3 spans 14 residues. Between the trimmed V and J ends, which lost 1 base and 4 bases, there was a span of 11 bases. Germline V gene data show CDR1 as GTSNPN and CDR2 as SVGIG (reference sequence). For the CDR3, the DNA is TGTGCCTGGAGTGCGGGGGTTGGTAATCAGCCCCAGCATTTT. Protein sequence: CAWSAGVGNQPQHF. Drawing the rest from reference TRBV30 and TRBJ1-5, the complete variable domain is SQTIHQWPATLVQPVGSPLSLECTVEGTSNPNLYWYRQAAGRGLQLLFYSVGIGQISSEVPQNLSASRPQDRQFILSSKKLLLSDSGFYLCAWSAGVGNQPQHFGDGTRLSIL.

The genes are TRBV27 and TRBJ2-3; 10 bases map to TRBD2. The CDR3 length is 16 residues. CDR1 and CDR2 from the germline V gene are MNHEY and SMNVEV (reference sequence). The V and J ends lost 4 bases and 1 base, in that order; junction bases with no gene match: 5. Here the CDR3 reads CASSSPSGSGTDTQYF. The DNA of the CDR3 is TGTGCCAGCAGTTCCCCTAGCGGGAGTGGCACAGATACGCAGTATTTT.

V usage is TRBV10-1 and J usage is TRBJ1-1; tentative D call: TRBD1 (5 bases). Germline loops: CDR1 WNHNN, CDR2 SYGVQD (reference sequence). Trimming took 11 bases from V and 4 from J, leaving 14 bases between them. CDR3 size: 12 residues. CDR3 protein: CAGGRGATEAFF. CDR3 sequence (DNA): TGCGCCGGGGGGAGGGGAGCCACTGAAGCTTTCTTT.

The V and J genes are TRBV27 and TRBJ1-5; a possible D gene is TRBD1 (6 bases). V was pared by 5 bases and J by 3 bases, with 11 bases between. Per the germline V gene, CDR1 is MNHEY and CDR2 is SMNVEV (reference sequence). The CDR3 extends over 14 amino acids. CDR3 loop: CASSPGQSNQPQHF. The CDR3 DNA follows: TGTGCCAGCAGTCCCGGACAGTCCAATCAGCCCCAGCATTTT.

The chain has TRBV18 and TRBJ1-1, with unresolved D. Germline V gene data show CDR1 as KGHSH and CDR2 as LQKENI. This CDR3 region has 14 residues. The V gene lost 5 bases and the J gene lost 1 base, with 11 bases spanning the gap. The CDR3 DNA follows: TGTGCCAGCTCAACTCAGGAGGGGAACACTGAAGCTTTCTTT. It is translated as CASSTQEGNTEAFF.

This chain links TRBV11-2 with TRBJ1-3, with 8 bases identical to TRBD1. Looked up from germline, CDR1 is SGHAT and CDR2 is FQNNGV. The V and J ends lost 5 bases and 3 bases, in that order; junction bases with no gene match: 6. The CDR3 has 15 residues. CDR3 in amino acids: CASSETDRDGNTIYF. The CDR3 nucleotides read TGTGCCAGCAGCGAAACGGACAGGGATGGAAACACCATATATTTT.

This chain joins TRBV28 and TRBJ1-4; TRBD1 agrees at 7 bases. V shed 5 bases and J 6 bases; nucleotides not matched to a gene: 3. This CDR3 comprises 13 residues. Germline lookup yields CDR1 MDHEN and CDR2 SYDVKM. The CDR3 nucleotides read TGTGCCAGCAGTGAAACAGGGGATGAAAAACTGTTTTTT. This sequence encodes CASSETGDEKLFF.